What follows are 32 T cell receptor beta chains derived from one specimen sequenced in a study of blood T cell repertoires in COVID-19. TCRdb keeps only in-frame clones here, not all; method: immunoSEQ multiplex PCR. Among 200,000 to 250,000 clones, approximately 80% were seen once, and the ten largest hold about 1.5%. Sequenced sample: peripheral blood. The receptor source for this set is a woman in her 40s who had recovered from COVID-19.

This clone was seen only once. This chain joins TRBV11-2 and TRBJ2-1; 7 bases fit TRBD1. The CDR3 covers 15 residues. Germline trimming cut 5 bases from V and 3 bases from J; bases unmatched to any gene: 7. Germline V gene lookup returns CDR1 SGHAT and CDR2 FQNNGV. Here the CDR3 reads CASSAGAGGYNEQFF. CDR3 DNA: TGTGCCAGCAGCGCCGGGGCAGGGGGCTACAATGAGCAGTTCTTC.

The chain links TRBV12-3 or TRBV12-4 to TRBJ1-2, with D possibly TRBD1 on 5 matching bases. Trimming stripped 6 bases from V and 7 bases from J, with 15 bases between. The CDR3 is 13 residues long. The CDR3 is CASSLPDGGGYTF. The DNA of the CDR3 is TGTGCCAGCAGCCTACCTGACGGGGGTGGCTACACCTTC.

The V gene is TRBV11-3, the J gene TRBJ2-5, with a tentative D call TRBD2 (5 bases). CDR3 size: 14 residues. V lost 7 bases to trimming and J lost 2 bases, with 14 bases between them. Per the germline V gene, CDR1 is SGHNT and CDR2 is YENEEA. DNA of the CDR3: TGTGCCAGCACCTCAGCGGCGATTCAAGAGACCCAGTACTTC. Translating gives CASTSAAIQETQYF.

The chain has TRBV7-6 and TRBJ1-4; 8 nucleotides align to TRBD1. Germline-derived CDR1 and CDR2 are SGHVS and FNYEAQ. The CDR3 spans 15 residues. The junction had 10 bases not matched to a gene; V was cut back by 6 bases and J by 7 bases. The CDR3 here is CASSSMTGVGEKLFF. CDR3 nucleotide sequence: TGTGCCAGCAGTTCCATGACAGGGGTTGGTGAAAAACTGTTTTTT.

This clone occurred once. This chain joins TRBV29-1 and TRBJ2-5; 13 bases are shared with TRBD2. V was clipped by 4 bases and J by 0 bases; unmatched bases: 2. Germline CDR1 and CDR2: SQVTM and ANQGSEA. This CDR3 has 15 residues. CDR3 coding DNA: TGCAGCGTTGTGGGGACTAGCGGGGACCAAGAGACCCAGTACTTC. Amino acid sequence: CSVVGTSGDQETQYF.

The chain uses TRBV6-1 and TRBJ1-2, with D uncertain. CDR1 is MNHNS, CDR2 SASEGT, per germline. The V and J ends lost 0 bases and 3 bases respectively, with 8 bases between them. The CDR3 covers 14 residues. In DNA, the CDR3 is TGTGCCAGCAGTGAAGCTGGGCCCTACTATGGCTACACCTTC. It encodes CASSEAGPYYGYTF.

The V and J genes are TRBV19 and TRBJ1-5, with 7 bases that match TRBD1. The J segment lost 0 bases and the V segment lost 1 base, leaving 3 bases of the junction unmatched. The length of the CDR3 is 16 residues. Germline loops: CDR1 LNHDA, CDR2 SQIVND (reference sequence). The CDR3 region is CASSIGTGYSNQPQHF. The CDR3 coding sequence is TGTGCCAGTAGTATAGGGACAGGATATAGCAATCAGCCCCAGCATTTT.

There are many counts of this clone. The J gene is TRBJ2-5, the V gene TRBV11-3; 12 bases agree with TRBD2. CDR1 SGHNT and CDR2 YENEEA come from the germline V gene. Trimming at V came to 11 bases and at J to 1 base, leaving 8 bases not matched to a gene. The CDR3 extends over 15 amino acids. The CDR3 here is CAGSLAGGVQETQYF. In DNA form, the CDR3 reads TGTGCCGGCTCACTAGCGGGGGGCGTCCAAGAGACCCAGTACTTC.

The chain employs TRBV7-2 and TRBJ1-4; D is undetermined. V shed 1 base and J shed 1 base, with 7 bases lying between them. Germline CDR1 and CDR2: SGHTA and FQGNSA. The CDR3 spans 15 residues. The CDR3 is CASSLVSGTNEKLFF. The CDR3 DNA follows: TGTGCCAGCAGCTTAGTATCAGGAACTAATGAAAAACTGTTTTTT.

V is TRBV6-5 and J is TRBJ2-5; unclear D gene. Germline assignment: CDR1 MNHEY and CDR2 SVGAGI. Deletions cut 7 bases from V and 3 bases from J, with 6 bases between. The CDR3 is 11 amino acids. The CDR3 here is CASTREETQYF. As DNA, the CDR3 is TGTGCCAGCACCCGAGAAGAGACCCAGTACTTC.

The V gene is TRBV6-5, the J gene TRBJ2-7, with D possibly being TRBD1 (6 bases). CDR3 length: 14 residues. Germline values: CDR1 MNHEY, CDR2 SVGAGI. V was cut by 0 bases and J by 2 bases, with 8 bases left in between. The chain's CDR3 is CASSYSRDTYEQYF. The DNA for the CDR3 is TGTGCCAGCAGTTACTCGAGGGACACCTACGAGCAGTACTTC.

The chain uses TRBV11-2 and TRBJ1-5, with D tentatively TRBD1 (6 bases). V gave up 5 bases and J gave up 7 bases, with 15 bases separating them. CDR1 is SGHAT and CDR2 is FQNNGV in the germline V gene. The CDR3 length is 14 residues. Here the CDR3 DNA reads TGTGCCAGCAGCCAAGGACAGATCAACCAGCCCCAGCATTTT. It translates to CASSQGQINQPQHF. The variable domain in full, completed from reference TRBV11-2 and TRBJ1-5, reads EAGVAQSPRYKIIEKRQSVAFWCNPISGHATLYWYQQILGQGPKLLIQFQNNGVVDDSQLPKDRFSAERLKGVDSTLKIQPAKLEDSAVYLCASSQGQINQPQHFGDGTRLSIL.

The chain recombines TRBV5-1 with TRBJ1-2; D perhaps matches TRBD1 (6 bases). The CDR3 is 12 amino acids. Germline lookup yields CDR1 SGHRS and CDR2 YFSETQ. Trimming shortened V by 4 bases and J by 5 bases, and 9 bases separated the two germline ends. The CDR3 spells CASSRDNYGYTF. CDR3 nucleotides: TGCGCCAGCAGCAGGGACAATTATGGCTACACCTTC.

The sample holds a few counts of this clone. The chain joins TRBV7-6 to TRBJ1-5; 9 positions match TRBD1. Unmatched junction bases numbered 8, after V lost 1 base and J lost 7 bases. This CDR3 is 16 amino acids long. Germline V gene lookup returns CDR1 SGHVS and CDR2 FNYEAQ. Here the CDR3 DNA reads TGTGCCAGCAGCTTAGAGGGACAGGGAAGAGGGCAGCCCCAGCATTTT. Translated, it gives CASSLEGQGRGQPQHF.

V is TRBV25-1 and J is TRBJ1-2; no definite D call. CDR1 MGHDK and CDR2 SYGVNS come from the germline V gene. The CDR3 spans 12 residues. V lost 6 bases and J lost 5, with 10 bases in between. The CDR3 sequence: CASRLEGYGYTF. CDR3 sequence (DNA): TGTGCCAGCAGACTGGAGGGTTATGGCTACACCTTC.

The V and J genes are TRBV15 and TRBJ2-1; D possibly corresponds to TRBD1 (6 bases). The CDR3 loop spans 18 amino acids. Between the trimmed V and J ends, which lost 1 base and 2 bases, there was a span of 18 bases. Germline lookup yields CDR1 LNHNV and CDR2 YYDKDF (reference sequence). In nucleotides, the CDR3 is TGTGCCACCAGCAGAGGAAGGGGTTCGGACAGAACCTACAATGAGCAGTTCTTC. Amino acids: CATSRGRGSDRTYNEQFF.

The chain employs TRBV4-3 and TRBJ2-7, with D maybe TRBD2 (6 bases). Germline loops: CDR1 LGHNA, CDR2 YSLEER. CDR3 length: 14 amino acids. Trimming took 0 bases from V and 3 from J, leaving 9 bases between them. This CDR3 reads CASSQDAGIYEQYF. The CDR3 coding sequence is TGCGCCAGCAGCCAAGATGCGGGGATCTACGAGCAGTACTTC.

The CDR3, as DNA: TGTGCCAGCACCGAGGAGTACAATGAGCAGTTCTTC. It translates to CASTEEYNEQFF. J is TRBJ2-1 and V is TRBV2; D gene ambiguous. CDR3 length: 12 amino acids. Germline CDR1 is SNHLY and CDR2 is FYNNEI. V was pared by 7 bases and J by 4 bases, with 8 bases between.

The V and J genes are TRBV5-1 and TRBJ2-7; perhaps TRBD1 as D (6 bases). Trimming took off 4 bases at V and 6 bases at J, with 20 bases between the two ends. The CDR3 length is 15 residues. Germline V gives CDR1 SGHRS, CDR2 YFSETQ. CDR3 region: CASSPLTGDMGEQYF. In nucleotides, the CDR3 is TGCGCCAGCAGCCCGCTGACAGGAGATATGGGCGAGCAGTACTTC.

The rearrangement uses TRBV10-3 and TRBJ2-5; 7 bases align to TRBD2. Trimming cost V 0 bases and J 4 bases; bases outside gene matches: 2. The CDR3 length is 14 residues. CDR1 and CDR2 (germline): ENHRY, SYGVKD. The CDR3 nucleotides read TGTGCCATCAGTGAGTCGGGACTAAGAGAGACCCAGTACTTC. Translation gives CAISESGLRETQYF.

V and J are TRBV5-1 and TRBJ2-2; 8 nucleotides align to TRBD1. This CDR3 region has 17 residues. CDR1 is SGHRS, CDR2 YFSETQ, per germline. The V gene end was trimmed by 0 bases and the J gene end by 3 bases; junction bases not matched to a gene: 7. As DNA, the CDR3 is TGCGCCAGCAGCTTGGGACCAGGGGGCGGCGACACCGGGGAGCTGTTTTTT. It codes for CASSLGPGGGDTGELFF.

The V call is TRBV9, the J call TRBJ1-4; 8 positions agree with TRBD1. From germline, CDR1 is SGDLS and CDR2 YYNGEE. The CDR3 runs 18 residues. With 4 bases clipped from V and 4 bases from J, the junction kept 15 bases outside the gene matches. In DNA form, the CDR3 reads TGTGCCAGCAGCCGTCGTCCCGGGACAGGCAATCATAATGAAAAACTGTTTTTT. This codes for CASSRRPGTGNHNEKLFF.

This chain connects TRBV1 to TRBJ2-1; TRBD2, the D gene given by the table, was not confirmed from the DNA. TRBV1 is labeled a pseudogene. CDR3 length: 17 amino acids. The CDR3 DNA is TGCACCAGCAGCCAAGAACGGGGCGGGGGGGCCTATTTTGAGCAGTTCTTC. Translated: CTSSQERGGGAYFEQFF.

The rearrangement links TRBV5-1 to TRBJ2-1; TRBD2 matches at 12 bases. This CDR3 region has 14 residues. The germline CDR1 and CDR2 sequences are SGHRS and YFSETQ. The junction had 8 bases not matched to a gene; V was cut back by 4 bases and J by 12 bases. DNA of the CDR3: TGCGCCAGCAGCCAGACTAGCGGGGGAATCGGGCAGTTCTTC. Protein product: CASSQTSGGIGQFF.

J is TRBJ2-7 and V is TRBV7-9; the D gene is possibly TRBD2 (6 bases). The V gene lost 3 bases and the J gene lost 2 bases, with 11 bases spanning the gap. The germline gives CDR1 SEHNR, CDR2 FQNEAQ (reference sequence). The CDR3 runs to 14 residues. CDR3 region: CASSFEGRPYEQYF. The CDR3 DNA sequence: TGTGCCAGCAGCTTTGAAGGGAGGCCCTACGAGCAGTACTTC.

DNA for the CDR3: TGTGCCAGTAGTATGGGCCTAGCGGGGGGGCTGTCTATGGATACGCAGTATTTT. It codes for CASSMGLAGGLSMDTQYF. The V and J genes are TRBV19 and TRBJ2-3; 12 bases map to TRBD2. V shed 3 bases, J shed 6 bases, and the junction held 13 bases outside the gene matches. The CDR3 loop spans 18 amino acids. CDR1 and CDR2 from the germline V gene are LNHDA and SQIVND (reference sequence).

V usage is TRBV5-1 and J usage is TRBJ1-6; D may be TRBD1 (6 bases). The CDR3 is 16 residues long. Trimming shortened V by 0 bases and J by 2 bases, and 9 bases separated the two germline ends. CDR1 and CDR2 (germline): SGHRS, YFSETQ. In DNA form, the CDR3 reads TGCGCCAGCAGCTTGGGTGGACAGACCTATAATTCACCCCTCCACTTT. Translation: CASSLGGQTYNSPLHF.

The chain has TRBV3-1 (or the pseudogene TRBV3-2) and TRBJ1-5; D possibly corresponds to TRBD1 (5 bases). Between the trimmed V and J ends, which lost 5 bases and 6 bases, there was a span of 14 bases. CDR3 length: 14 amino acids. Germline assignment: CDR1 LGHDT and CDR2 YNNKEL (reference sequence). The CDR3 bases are TGTGCCAGCAGCGACACCAGGGCAGGTCAGCCCCAGCATTTT. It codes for CASSDTRAGQPQHF.

CDR3: CASSPLRNNEKLFF. The DNA of the CDR3 is TGTGCCAGCTCACCATTGAGGAACAATGAAAAACTGTTTTTT. The chain is built from TRBV18 and TRBJ1-4; no firm D call. This CDR3 contains 14 residues. Looked up from germline, CDR1 is KGHSH and CDR2 is LQKENI. Trimming left V 2 bases short and J 5 bases short, with 9 bases between.

CDR3 sequence (DNA): TGTGCCAGCAGTCGGGGATGGGGCTACACCTTC. Translation: CASSRGWGYTF. V is TRBV28 and J is TRBJ1-2; D unresolved. V was cut by 5 bases and J by 8 bases, with 9 bases left in between. CDR1 MDHEN and CDR2 SYDVKM come from the germline V gene. The CDR3 spans 11 residues.

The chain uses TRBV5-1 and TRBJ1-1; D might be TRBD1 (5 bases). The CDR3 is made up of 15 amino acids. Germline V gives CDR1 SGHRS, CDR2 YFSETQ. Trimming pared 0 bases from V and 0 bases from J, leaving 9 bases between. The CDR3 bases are TGCGCCAGCAGCTTGGCACCAGGGATGAACACTGAAGCTTTCTTT. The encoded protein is CASSLAPGMNTEAFF. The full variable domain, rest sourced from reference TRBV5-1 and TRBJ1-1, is KAGVTQTPRYLIKTRGQQVTLSCSPISGHRSVSWYQQTPGQGLQFLFEYFSETQRNKGNFPGRFSGRQFSNSRSEMNVSTLELGDSALYLCASSLAPGMNTEAFFGQGTRLTVV.

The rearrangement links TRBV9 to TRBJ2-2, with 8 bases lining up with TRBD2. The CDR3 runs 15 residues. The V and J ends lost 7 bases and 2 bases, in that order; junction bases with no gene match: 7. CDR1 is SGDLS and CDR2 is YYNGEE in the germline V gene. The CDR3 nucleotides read TGTGCCAGCTCACCCGCGGGGGGAAACACCGGGGAGCTGTTTTTT. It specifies CASSPAGGNTGELFF.